Here is one TCR beta chain with its context. This record comes from a study of blood T cell repertoires in COVID-19. After removal of 2 bases from V and 6 bases from J, the junction contained 6 bases not matched to a gene. The CDR3 extends over 14 amino acids. CDR1 and CDR2 from the germline V gene are ENHRY and SYGVKD. Using immunoSEQ multiplex PCR, the repertoire was profiled, and TCRdb retains in-frame clones only, with some absent. The data contain about 46,000 clones, 80% to 90% of them singletons. The TCR originated in a woman older than 75 with COVID-19, enrolled during active disease. Sequences were obtained from peripheral blood. The J gene is TRBJ2-7, the V gene TRBV10-3, with TRBD1 matching over 8 bases. The CDR3 loop is CAISETQGAAEQYF. The CDR3 DNA sequence: TGTGCCATCAGTGAGACCCAGGGGGCTGCCGAGCAGTACTTC.